The entry below describes one T cell receptor (beta chain). TCRdb redid the calling of the 5' RACE reads with MiXCR, one entry per CDR3 protein. The sample consists of under 200,000 distinct CDR3 sequences, 9.8% of them appearing once. CDR1 is SGHDN, CDR2 FVKESK, per germline. The CDR3 is 15 amino acids. The ends were cut back, 0 bases at V and 2 bases at J, with 10 bases in the middle. The source of the sample is a study of CD8 T cells in ankylosing spondylitis. The V and J genes are TRBV14 and TRBJ2-5; D gene unclear. Sequences were obtained from blood, either unsorted or a sorted T cell fraction (not recorded which). This TCR derives from a female donor with ankylosing spondylitis or in good health (not recorded which). The CDR3 DNA follows: TGTGCCAGCAGCCAAGAAAGCATAGGGCAAGAGACCCAGTACTTC. This gives the protein CASSQESIGQETQYF.